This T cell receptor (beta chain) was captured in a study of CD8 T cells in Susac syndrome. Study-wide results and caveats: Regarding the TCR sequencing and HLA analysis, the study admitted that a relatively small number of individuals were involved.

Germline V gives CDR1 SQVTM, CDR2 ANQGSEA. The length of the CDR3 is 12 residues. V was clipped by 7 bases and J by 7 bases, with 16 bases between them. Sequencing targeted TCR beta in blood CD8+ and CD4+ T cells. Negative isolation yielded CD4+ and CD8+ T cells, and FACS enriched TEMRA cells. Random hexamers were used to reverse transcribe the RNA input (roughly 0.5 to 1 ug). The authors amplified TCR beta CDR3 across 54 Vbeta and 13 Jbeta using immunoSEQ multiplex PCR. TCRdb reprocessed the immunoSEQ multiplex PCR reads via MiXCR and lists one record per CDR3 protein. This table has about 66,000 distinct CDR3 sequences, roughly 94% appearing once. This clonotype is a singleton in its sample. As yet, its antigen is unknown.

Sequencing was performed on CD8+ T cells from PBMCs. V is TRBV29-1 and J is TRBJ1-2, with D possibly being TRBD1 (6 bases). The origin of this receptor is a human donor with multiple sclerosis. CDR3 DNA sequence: TGCAGCGCCCAACAGGGATCAGCTGGCTACACCTTC. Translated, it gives CSAQQGSAGYTF.